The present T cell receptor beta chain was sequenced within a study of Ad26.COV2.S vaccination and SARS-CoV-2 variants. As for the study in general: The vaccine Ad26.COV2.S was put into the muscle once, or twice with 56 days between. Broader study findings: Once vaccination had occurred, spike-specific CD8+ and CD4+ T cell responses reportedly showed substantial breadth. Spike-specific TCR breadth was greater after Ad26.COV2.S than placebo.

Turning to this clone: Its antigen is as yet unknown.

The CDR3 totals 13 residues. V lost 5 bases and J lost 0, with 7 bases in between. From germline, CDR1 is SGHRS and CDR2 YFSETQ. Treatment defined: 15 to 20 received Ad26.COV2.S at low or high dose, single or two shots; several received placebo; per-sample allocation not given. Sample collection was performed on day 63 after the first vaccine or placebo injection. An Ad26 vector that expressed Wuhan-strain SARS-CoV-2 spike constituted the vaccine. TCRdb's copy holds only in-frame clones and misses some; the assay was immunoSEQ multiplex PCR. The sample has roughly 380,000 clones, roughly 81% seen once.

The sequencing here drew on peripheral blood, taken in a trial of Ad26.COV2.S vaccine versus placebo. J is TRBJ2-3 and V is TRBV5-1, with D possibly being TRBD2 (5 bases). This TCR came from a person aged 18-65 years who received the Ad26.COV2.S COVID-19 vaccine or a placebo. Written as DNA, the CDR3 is TGCGCCAGCAGGAGGGCCAGCACAGATACGCAGTATTTT. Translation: CASRRASTDTQYF.